The text below deals with one T cell receptor beta chain. Its antigen is currently unknown. The sample originates from a study of blood T cells in healthy people across ages. Whole-study findings and limits: Any changes in expanded clonotypes were possibly confounded, as donor CMV status remained unknown. When set beside aged donors, long-lived donors presented more naive CD4+ cells and higher diversity.

V lost 1 base, J lost 3 bases, and 13 bases lay in between. Germline loops: CDR1 LGHNA, CDR2 YNFKEQ. CDR3 length: 16 residues. Healthy Russian Caucasian donors spanned ages roughly 6 to 100 years. A second roughly 7 to 12 cycle PCR used barcoded and J-beta primers. All samples yielded 2.5 million or more CDR3-containing paired-end reads. Using its own MiXCR run on the 5' RACE reads, TCRdb lists one record per CDR3 protein. The data show about 680,000 distinct CDR3 sequences, around 45% seen once. The specimen was blood. The sequence was collected from a woman between 55 and 75 years old in good health. The chain recombines TRBV4-2 with TRBJ2-1; maybe TRBD1 (5 bases). The CDR3 DNA reads as TGTGCCAGCAGCCAAGGGCGTGGACAACTCTACAATGAGCAGTTCTTC. Translating it yields CASSQGRGQLYNEQFF.